Below, 5 T cell receptor beta chains from the same sample are listed, as sequenced in a study of OX40 agonist ivuxolimab in advanced cancers. Libraries came from the immunoSEQ multiplex PCR assay. TCRdb carries this immuneACCESS record with in-frame sequences only. Its versions omit some clonotypes, under half of them owing to an unresolved V gene in the studies checked, with the rest unexplained. This sample is represented by roughly 50,000 clones; roughly 77% of them were singletons. The top ten hold around 7% of the sample. Specimen: CD4+ or CD8+ T cells sorted from blood, collected in a trial of the OX40 agonist ivuxolimab. The receptor source for this set is an adult with an advanced solid tumor such as melanoma, head and neck, liver or kidney cancer.

This chain links TRBV6-4 with TRBJ1-1; a possible D gene is TRBD1 (6 bases). Germline CDR1 reads MRHNA; CDR2 reads SNTAGT. CDR3 length equals 14 residues. The V end was cut by 0 bases, the J end by 4 bases, with 9 bases between. CDR3: CASSDSSRGTEAFF. CDR3 coding DNA: TGTGCCAGCAGTGACTCGAGCAGGGGCACTGAAGCTTTCTTT.

This chain connects TRBV30 to TRBJ2-2, with TRBD2 matching 10 bases. The CDR3 extends over 15 amino acids. The V gene's germline CDR1 is GTSNPN and CDR2 SVGIG (reference sequence). The V and J ends lost 1 base and 7 bases, in that order; junction bases with no gene match: 6. CDR3 coding DNA: TGTGCCTGGAGTGCACAAGCGGGAGGGTACGGGGAGCTGTTTTTT. Its protein is CAWSAQAGGYGELFF.

The chain uses TRBV11-2 and TRBJ1-5; possibly TRBD1 for D (6 bases). The length of the CDR3 is 17 residues. V was shortened by 5 bases and J by 0 bases, with 17 bases between the two germline ends. Germline loops: CDR1 SGHAT, CDR2 FQNNGV. The CDR3 loop is CASSRSEGGYSNQPQHF. The CDR3 DNA reads as TGTGCCAGCAGCCGCTCCGAGGGGGGGTATAGCAATCAGCCCCAGCATTTT.

This chain joins TRBV21-1 and TRBJ2-7; TRBD2, as called in the table, went unchecked against the DNA. TRBV21-1 is a pseudogene segment. The CDR3 spans 15 residues. The CDR3 DNA follows: TGTGCCAGCAGCAAGGGGACTAGCGGGAGCTACGAGCAGTACTTC. Residues: CASSKGTSGSYEQYF.

CDR3 nucleotide sequence: TGTGCCAGTAGTATAGGGTGGGACCAAAGCCGCACTGAAGCTTTCTTT. Residues: CASSIGWDQSRTEAFF. This chain connects TRBV19 to TRBJ1-1, with a tentative D call TRBD1 (5 bases). Germline CDR1 reads LNHDA; CDR2 reads SQIVND (reference sequence). This CDR3 has 16 amino acids. Trimming left V 1 base short and J 4 bases short, with 16 bases between.